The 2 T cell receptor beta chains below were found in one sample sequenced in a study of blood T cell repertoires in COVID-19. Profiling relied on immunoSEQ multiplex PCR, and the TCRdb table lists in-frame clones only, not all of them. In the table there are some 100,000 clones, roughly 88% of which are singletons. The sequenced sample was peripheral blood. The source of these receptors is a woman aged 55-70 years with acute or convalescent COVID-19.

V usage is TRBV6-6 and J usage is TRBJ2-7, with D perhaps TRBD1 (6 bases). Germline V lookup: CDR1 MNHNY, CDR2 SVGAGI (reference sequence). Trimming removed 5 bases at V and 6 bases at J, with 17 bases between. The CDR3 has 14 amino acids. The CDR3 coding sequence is TGTGCCAGCAGTCAGACAGGCCCCCGTACCGAGCAGTACTTC. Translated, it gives CASSQTGPRTEQYF.

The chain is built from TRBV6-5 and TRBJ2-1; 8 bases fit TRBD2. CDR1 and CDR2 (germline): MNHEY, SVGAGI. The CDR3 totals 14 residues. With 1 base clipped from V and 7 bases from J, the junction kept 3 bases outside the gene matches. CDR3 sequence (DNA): TGTGCCAGCAGTTACTTCGGACTAGCAAATGAGCAGTTCTTC. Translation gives CASSYFGLANEQFF.